This section outlines one TCR beta chain sequence together with its context. This sample is drawn from a study of blood T cell repertoires in COVID-19. About the research overall: Material from acute and convalescent COVID-19 was sourced from the United States, Italy and Spain.

As processed by the authors: Cell counts per sample came from amplifying reference gene primers. Profiling relied on immunoSEQ multiplex PCR, and the TCRdb table lists in-frame clones only, not all of them. The V and J calls and clone size come from that table; D and trimming were worked out from the DNA. The table lists a few hundred thousand clones, around 86% of them singletons. Trimming left V 10 bases short and J 6 bases short, with 21 bases between. The V gene's germline CDR1 is WSHSY and CDR2 SAAADI. This CDR3 has 14 residues. The chain uses TRBV10-2 and TRBJ1-1; D is undetermined. Sequencing was performed on PBMCs or T cells enriched from blood (not recorded which). The origin of this receptor is a woman aged 45-65 years who had recovered from COVID-19. In DNA, the CDR3 is TGCGCCACCCTTGCTTTGTCGGGGAGCGCTGAAGCTTTCTTT. Encoded protein: CATLALSGSAEAFF.